Listed below are T cell receptor beta chains from one sample, sequenced in a study of cytomegalovirus exposure and HLA in healthy donors. Only in-frame clones appear in the TCRdb table, and some are missing; sequencing was by immunoSEQ multiplex PCR. The data contain approximately 61,000 clones, around 61% of them singletons. Specimen: PBMCs. The receptors stem from a woman in her forties or fifties in good health and CMV-seronegative. The CDR3 runs from the conserved cysteine through the conserved F or W. The order of the fields is CDR3 protein, CDR3 DNA, J gene, V gene, D gene, clone size. A D gene is named only where the DNA matches it firmly. The size field is filled for only some rows; it gives once, few, many or a size class.

cdr3_aa: CAWSVGTENEQYF; cdr3_nt: TGTGCCTGGAGTGTCGGGACAGAGAACGAGCAGTACTTC; j_call: TRBJ2-7; v_call: TRBV30; d_call: TRBD1; clone_size: few
cdr3_aa: CASSLSPTGLPDF; cdr3_nt: TGTGCCAGCAGCCTCTCGCCGACTGGACTACCTGACTTC; j_call: TRBJ2-7; v_call: TRBV6-5; d_call: .; clone_size: .
cdr3_aa: CSVPEGAGHATNEKLFF; cdr3_nt: TGCAGCGTCCCAGAAGGGGCGGGGCATGCAACTAATGAAAAACTGTTTTTT; j_call: TRBJ1-4; v_call: TRBV29-1; d_call: .; clone_size: .
cdr3_aa: CASSLVSGRGEQFF; cdr3_nt: TGTGCTAGCAGCTTAGTTTCTGGCCGGGGTGAGCAGTTCTTC; j_call: TRBJ2-1; v_call: TRBV7-7; d_call: .; clone_size: .
cdr3_aa: CSAQTGPRYTF; cdr3_nt: TGCAGTGCTCAGACAGGCCCTCGCTACACCTTC; j_call: TRBJ1-2; v_call: TRBV20-1; d_call: .; clone_size: .
cdr3_aa: CASATTGGTEAFF; cdr3_nt: TGTGCCAGCGCCACAACAGGGGGCACTGAAGCTTTCTTT; j_call: TRBJ1-1; v_call: TRBV28; d_call: TRBD1; clone_size: .
cdr3_aa: CASSFQGAHTEAFF; cdr3_nt: TGTGCCAGCAGTTTCCAAGGGGCACACACTGAAGCTTTCTTT; j_call: TRBJ1-1; v_call: TRBV27; d_call: .; clone_size: .
cdr3_aa: CASSLVGVGGYGYTF; cdr3_nt: TGTGCCAGCAGCTTAGTAGGGGTCGGTGGCTATGGCTACACCTTC; j_call: TRBJ1-2; v_call: TRBV7-2; d_call: .; clone_size: .
cdr3_aa: CASSENRVWGYGYTF; cdr3_nt: TGTGCCAGCAGCGAAAACAGGGTTTGGGGCTATGGCTACACCTTC; j_call: TRBJ1-2; v_call: TRBV2; d_call: .; clone_size: few
cdr3_aa: CASSRRVPETQYF; cdr3_nt: TGTGCCAGCAGTAGGAGAGTCCCAGAGACCCAGTACTTC; j_call: TRBJ2-5; v_call: TRBV5-6; d_call: .; clone_size: .
cdr3_aa: CASSQGGGLETQYF; cdr3_nt: TGCGCCAGCAGCCAAGGTGGGGGCTTAGAGACCCAGTACTTC; j_call: TRBJ2-5; v_call: TRBV4-3; d_call: .; clone_size: few
cdr3_aa: CASSPLGGDRTGYGYTF; cdr3_nt: TGTGCCAGCAGCCCTTTGGGGGGGGACAGGACCGGGTATGGCTACACCTTC; j_call: TRBJ1-2; v_call: TRBV11-3; d_call: TRBD1; clone_size: .
cdr3_aa: CASMTSGSFNTGELFF; cdr3_nt: TGTGCCAGTATGACTAGCGGGAGTTTCAACACCGGGGAGCTGTTTTTT; j_call: TRBJ2-2; v_call: TRBV4-2; d_call: TRBD2; clone_size: .
cdr3_aa: CATSRVTGTYEQYF; cdr3_nt: TGTGCCACCAGCAGAGTGACAGGGACCTACGAGCAGTACTTC; j_call: TRBJ2-7; v_call: TRBV15; d_call: TRBD1; clone_size: .
cdr3_aa: CASSLGPILRNTEAFF; cdr3_nt: TGTGCCAGCAGCTTAGGGCCAATCCTCCGCAACACTGAAGCTTTCTTT; j_call: TRBJ1-1; v_call: TRBV7-8; d_call: .; clone_size: few
cdr3_aa: CSVQTVGGSSYNEQFF; cdr3_nt: TGCAGCGTTCAGACAGTGGGCGGGAGTTCTTACAATGAGCAGTTCTTC; j_call: TRBJ2-1; v_call: TRBV29-1; d_call: TRBD2; clone_size: .
cdr3_aa: CASSRWDRGHEKLFF; cdr3_nt: TGTGCCAGCAGCCGGTGGGACAGGGGTCACGAAAAACTGTTTTTT; j_call: TRBJ1-4; v_call: TRBV28; d_call: TRBD1; clone_size: once